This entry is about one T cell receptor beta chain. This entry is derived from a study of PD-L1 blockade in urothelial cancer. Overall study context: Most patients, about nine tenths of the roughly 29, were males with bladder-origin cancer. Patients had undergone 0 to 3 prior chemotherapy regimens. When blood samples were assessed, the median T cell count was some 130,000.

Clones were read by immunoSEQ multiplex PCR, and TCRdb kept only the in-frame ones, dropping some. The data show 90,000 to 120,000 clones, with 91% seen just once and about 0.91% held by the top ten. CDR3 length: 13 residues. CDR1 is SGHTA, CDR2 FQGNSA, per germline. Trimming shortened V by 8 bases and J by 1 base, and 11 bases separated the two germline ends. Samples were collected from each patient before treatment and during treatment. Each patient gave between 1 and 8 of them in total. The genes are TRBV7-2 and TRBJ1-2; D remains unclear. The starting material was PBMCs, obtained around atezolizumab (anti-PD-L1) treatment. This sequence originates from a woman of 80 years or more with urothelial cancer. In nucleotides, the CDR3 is TGTGCCAGCGGCGACTACAATAACTATGGCTACACCTTC. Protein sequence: CASGDYNNYGYTF. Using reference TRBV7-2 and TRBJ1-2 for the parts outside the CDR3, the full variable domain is GAGVSQSPSNKVTEKGKDVELRCDPISGHTALYWYRQSLGQGLEFLIYFQGNSAPDKSGLPSDRFSAERTGGSVSTLTIQRTQQEDSAVYLCASGDYNNYGYTFGSGTRLTVV.